This T cell receptor beta chain was captured in a study of response to subunit inactivated influenza vaccine. This CDR3 has 15 residues. J was trimmed by 4 bases and V by 3 bases; bases with no gene match: 8. CDR1 is KGHSH, CDR2 LQKENI, per germline. Via MiXCR, TCRdb re-called the RT-PCR reads, giving one row per CDR3 protein. Altogether under 950,000 distinct CDR3 sequences are present, around 20% being singletons, with the ten largest covering roughly 10%. Concerning this clonotype itself: Its antigen remains unknown.

Points from the study as a whole: The authors suggested that every seasonal influenza vaccination recruits few new T cells.

This sample comprised PBMCs from blood, obtained more than 4 days after vaccination. The TCR originated in a man aged 45-60 years who received an inactivated influenza vaccine. V is TRBV18 and J is TRBJ2-5, with TRBD1 matching over 7 bases. CDR3 sequence (DNA): TGTGCCAGCTCACCGTATGACAGGGAAGGAGAGACCCAGTACTTC. As protein: CASSPYDREGETQYF.